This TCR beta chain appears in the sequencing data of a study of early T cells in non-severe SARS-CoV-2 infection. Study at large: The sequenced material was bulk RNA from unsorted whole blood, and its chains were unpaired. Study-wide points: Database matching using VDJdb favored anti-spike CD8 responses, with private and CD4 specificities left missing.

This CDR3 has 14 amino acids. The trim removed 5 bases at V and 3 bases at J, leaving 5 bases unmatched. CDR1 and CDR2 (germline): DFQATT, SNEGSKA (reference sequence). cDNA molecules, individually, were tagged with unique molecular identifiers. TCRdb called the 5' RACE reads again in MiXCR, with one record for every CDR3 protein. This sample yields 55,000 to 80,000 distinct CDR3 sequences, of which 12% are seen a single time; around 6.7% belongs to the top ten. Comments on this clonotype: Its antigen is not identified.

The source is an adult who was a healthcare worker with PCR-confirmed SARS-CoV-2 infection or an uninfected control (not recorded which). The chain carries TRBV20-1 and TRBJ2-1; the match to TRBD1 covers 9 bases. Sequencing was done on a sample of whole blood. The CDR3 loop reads CSAPRDRDYNEQFF. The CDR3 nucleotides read TGCAGTGCTCCCCGGGACAGGGACTACAATGAGCAGTTCTTC.